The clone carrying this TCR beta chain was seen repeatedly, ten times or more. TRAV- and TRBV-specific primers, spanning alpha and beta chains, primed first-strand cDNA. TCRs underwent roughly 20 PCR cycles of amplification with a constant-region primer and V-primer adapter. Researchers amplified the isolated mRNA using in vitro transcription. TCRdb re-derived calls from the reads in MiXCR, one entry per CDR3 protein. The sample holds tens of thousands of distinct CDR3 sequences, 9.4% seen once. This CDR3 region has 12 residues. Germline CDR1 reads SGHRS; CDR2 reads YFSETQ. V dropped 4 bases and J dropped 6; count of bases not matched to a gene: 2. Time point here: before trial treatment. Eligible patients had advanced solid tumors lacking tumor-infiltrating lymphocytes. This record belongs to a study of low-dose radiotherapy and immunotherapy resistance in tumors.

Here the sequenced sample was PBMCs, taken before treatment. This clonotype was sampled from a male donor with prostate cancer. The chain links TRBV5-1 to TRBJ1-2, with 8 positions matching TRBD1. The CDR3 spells CASSPQGDGYTF. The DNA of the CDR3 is TGCGCCAGCAGCCCACAGGGGGATGGCTACACCTTC.